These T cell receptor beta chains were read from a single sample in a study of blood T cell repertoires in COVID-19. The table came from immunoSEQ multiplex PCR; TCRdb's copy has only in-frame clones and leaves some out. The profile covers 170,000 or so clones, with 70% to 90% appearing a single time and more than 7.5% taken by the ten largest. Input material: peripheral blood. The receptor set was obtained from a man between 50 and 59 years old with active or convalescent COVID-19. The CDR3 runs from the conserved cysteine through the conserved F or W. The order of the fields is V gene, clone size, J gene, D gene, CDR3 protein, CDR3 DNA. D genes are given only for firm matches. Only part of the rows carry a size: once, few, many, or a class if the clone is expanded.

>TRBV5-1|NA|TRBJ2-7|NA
CASSQDNIYEQYF
TGCGCCAGCAGCCAGGACAACATATACGAGCAGTACTTC
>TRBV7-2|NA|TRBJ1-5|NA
CASSSRGNQPQHF
TGTGCCAGCAGCTCACGGGGCAATCAGCCCCAGCATTTT
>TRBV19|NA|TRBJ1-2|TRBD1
CASSIDHGTGYYGYTF
TGTGCCAGTAGTATAGACCATGGGACAGGGTATTATGGCTACACCTTC
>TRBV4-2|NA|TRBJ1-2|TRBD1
CASSTRTGTNYGYTF
TGTGCCAGCAGCACAAGGACAGGGACGAACTATGGCTACACCTTC
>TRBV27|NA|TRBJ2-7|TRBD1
CASRPGQNDYEQYF
TGTGCCAGCAGGCCGGGACAGAATGACTACGAGCAGTACTTC
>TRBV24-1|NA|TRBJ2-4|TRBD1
CATSDTTDRDLYF
TGTGCCACCAGTGACACCACAGACAGGGATCTGTACTTC
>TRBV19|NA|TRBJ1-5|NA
CASSEADSNQPQHF
TGTGCCAGTAGCGAGGCGGATAGCAATCAGCCCCAGCATTTT
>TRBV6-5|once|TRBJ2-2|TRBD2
CATSGNTGELFF
TGTGCCACTAGCGGGAACACCGGGGAGCTGTTTTTT
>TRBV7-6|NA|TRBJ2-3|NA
CASSLQGGGLSSTDTQYF
TGTGCCAGCAGCCTACAGGGAGGGGGACTATCTAGCACAGATACGCAGTATTTT
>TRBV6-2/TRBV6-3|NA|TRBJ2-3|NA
CASSYSILDTQYF
TGTGCCAGCAGTTACTCGATACTGGATACGCAGTATTTT
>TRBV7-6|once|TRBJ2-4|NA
CASSLGGVQNIQYF
TGTGCCAGCAGCTTGGGCGGGGTTCAAAACATTCAGTACTTC
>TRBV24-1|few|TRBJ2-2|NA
CATSGSSNTGELFF
TGTGCCACCAGCGGGTCCTCGAACACCGGGGAGCTGTTTTTT
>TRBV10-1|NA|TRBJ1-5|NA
CASSPGLAQPQHF
TGCGCCAGCAGTCCAGGGTTAGCTCAGCCCCAGCATTTT
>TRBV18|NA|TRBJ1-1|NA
CASSRLGGEMNTEAFF
TGTGCCAGCTCACGATTAGGGGGGGAGATGAACACTGAAGCTTTCTTT
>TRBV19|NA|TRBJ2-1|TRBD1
CASTQQGDEQFF
TGTGCCAGTACCCAGCAGGGGGATGAGCAGTTCTTC
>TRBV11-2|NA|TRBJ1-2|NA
CASSSPGRGYTF
TGTGCCAGCAGCTCCCCGGGTCGGGGCTACACCTTC
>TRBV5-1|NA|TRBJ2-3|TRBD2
CASSLQRGGEDTQYF
TGCGCCAGCAGCTTACAGCGGGGGGGTGAAGATACGCAGTATTTT
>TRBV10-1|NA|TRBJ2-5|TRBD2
CASSGSGTSGTPQETQYF
TGCGCCAGCAGTGGGTCGGGGACTAGCGGGACCCCACAAGAGACCCAGTACTTC
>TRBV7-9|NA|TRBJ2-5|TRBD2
CASSASGRWETQYF
TGTGCCAGCAGCGCAAGCGGGAGGTGGGAGACCCAGTACTTC
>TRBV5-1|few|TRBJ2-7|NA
CASSLRPPDSEQYF
TGCGCCAGCAGCTTGAGACCCCCGGACAGCGAGCAGTACTTC
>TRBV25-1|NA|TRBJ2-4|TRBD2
CASSEWGGNIQYF
TGTGCCAGCAGCGAATGGGGGGGAAACATTCAGTACTTC
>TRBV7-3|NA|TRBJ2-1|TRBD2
CASSLKGRDRLGTRGNEQFF
TGTGCCAGCAGCTTAAAGGGGAGGGATAGACTAGGGACCCGGGGCAATGAGCAGTTCTTC
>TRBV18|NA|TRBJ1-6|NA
CASSSQNSPLHF
TGTGCCAGCTCATCCCAGAATTCACCCCTCCACTTT
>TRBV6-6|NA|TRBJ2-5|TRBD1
CASIRGLQETQYF
TGTGCCAGCATTAGGGGGCTCCAAGAGACCCAGTACTTC